This T cell receptor (beta chain) was identified in a study of graft-versus-host responses after intestinal transplantation (dated by TCRdb to the early 2020s). Some background on the complete study: Multivisceral, liver-intestinal, or isolated intestinal transplants were received by the recipients. All recipients received anti-thymocyte globulin induction followed by maintenance tacrolimus and steroids for around three years. Bulk TCR-beta CDR3 sequencing was used to track graft-versus-host and host-versus-graft alloreactive T cell clones in the graft, circulation and bone marrow after intestinal transplantation. Alloreactive clones were identified by sequencing pre-transplant mixed lymphocyte reaction products and comparing them with unstimulated pre-transplant donor and recipient T cells. The cohort enrolled fewer than 25 intestinal transplant recipients including one retransplant, and 3 patients lacking pretransplant specimens were excluded. A peak of at least 4% donor T cells among recipient peripheral blood mononuclear cells was the definition used for donor T cell macrochimerism. Samples from a few later patients were sequenced in-house on an Illumina MiSeq with MiXCR processing rather than by the commercial service. Findings and caveats that apply to the study as a whole: Early after transplant, peak levels of circulating GvH clones were associated with declines in HvG clones. Patients with donor T cell macrochimerism had high GvH to HvG T cell clonal ratios in their allografts. Conclusions were limited by the relatively low number and heterogeneity of intestinal transplant patients. GvH clones were detected in recipient bone marrow, and some appeared earlier in ileal mucosa or blood, consistent with an intestinal mucosal origin.

Receptor libraries were prepared by the immunoSEQ multiplex PCR assay. For most patients, high-throughput TCR-beta CDR3 sequencing of genomic DNA was performed by Adaptive Biotechnologies. Per the original workflow: Adaptive's ImmunoSEQ software was the source of the TCR sequencing data for roughly 19 patients, while three other patients were processed with MiXCR and VDJtools. CDR3 nucleotide sequences shared between donor and recipient were removed because their origin could not be assigned. To count as alloreactive, a clone needed at least 2-fold expansion over unstimulated cells and a minimum CFSE-low frequency of 0.002% (template counts) or 0.001% (read counts). Mappable clones were those detected in sequenced pre-transplant spleen, lymph node, or MLR CFSE-low populations of the donor or recipient. Cumulative frequency of alloreactive clones was calculated as a percentage of all sequences weighted by copy number. TCRdb holds this immuneACCESS table with in-frame rearrangements only. Some clones are missing; in checked studies, unresolved V genes explain under half, and the rest has no known cause. V and J calls plus clone size are reproduced from that table; the DNA served to infer D and trimming. This sample gives over 20,000 clones in total; 89% of them show up just once. Under 6.5% of the sample is in the top ten clones.

Blood samples were collected up to 4 times in the first month after transplant and then at least monthly when available. Trimming accounts for 0 bases at V and 2 bases at J, while the number of junction bases matched to no gene is 3. The CDR3 measures 15 amino acids from cysteine to phenylalanine. The read is trimmed to its CDR3 DNA, 45 bases read in frame from base 1. The germline V gene supplies CDR1 LGHNA and CDR2 YSLEER. Note on this clone: Its antigen target is currently unknown. It has no much larger one-base neighbor in the sample; base qualities were not kept.

The sequence came from a human patient who received an intestinal transplant, so some T cells may come from the graft donor. The sequencing here drew on PBMCs, taken 65 to 70 days after intestinal transplantation. The chain is assembled from TRBV4-3 and TRBJ2-5; a stretch of 7 junction bases matches TRBD1. The CDR3 has the sequence CASSQDMGQQETQYF. The bases read TGCGCCAGCAGCCAAGATATGGGACAGCAAGAGACCCAGTACTTC.